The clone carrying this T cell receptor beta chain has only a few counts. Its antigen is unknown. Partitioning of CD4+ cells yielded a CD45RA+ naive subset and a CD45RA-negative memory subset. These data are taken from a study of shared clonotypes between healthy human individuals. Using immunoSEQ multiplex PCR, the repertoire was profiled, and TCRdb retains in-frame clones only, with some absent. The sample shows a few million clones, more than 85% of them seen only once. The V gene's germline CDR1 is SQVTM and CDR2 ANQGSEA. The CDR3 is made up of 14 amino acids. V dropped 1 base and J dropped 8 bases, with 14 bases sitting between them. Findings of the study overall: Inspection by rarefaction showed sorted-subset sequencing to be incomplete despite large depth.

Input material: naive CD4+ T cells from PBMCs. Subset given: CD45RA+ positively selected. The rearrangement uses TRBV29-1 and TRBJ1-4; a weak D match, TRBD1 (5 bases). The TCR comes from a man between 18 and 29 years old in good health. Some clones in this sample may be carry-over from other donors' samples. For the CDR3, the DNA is TGCAGCGTTGAAGCCGGGGCTTTAGGCGAAAAACTGTTTTTT. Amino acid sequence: CSVEAGALGEKLFF.